This passage covers 3 T cell receptor beta chains from one sample sequenced in a study of T-cell memory formation after mild COVID-19. MiXCR, run by TCRdb on the 5' RACE reads, gives a single entry per CDR3 protein. This sample yields 45,000 to 65,000 distinct CDR3 sequences, of which over 7.5% are seen a single time; 1.2% belongs to the top ten. Sequencing was done on a sample of PBMCs or a T cell subset sorted from them (not recorded which). The source is a man aged 18 to 29 who had mild COVID-19 (a few samples of this study predate the infection). Cell type and time point are not known.

This clonotype was detected ten times or more. This chain uses TRBV7-3 with TRBJ2-3, with D possibly matching TRBD1 (5 bases). Germline CDR1 is SGHTA and CDR2 is FQGTGA. The CDR3 consists of 15 residues. Trimming removed 2 bases at V and 2 bases at J, with 11 bases between. The DNA for the CDR3 is TGTGCCAGCAGCTTATATGCGACAGACACAGATACGCAGTATTTT. Translated: CASSLYATDTDTQYF.

The chain joins TRBV7-9 to TRBJ1-6; no definite D call. The germline V and J ends were trimmed by 1 base and 7 bases, with 8 bases remaining between them. The germline V gene encodes CDR1 SEHNR and CDR2 FQNEAQ (reference sequence). CDR3 length: 14 residues. DNA of the CDR3: TGTGCCAGCAGCTTAGGGGCAGTGAATTCACCCCTCCACTTT. Residues: CASSLGAVNSPLHF.

There are many counts of this clonotype. The rearrangement uses TRBV2 and TRBJ2-3, with 10 bases fitting TRBD2. J lost 3 bases, V lost 6 bases, and 6 bases had no gene match. Germline CDR1 is SNHLY and CDR2 is FYNNEI. This CDR3 spans 15 amino acids. The CDR3 protein is CASRATSGVTDTQYF. The CDR3 coding sequence is TGTGCCAGCAGAGCTACTAGCGGGGTAACAGATACGCAGTATTTT. Based on the CDR3 plus reference TRBV2 and TRBJ2-3, the full variable domain is EPEVTQTPSHQVTQMGQEVILRCVPISNHLYFYWYRQILGQKVEFLVSFYNNEISEKSEIFDDQFSVERPDGSNFTLKIRSTKLEDSAMYFCASRATSGVTDTQYFGPGTRLTVL.